In its sample, the clone carrying this T cell receptor (beta chain) was seen a few times. Antigen unknown. The data originate from a study of response to subunit inactivated influenza vaccine. The CDR3 loop spans 14 amino acids. The germline gives CDR1 MNHNS, CDR2 SASEGT. The V and J ends lost 3 bases and 7 bases respectively, with 13 bases between them. The study, taken as a whole, reports: After each seasonal influenza vaccination, few new T cells are recruited, the authors suggested.

From the RT-PCR reads, TCRdb called clonotypes with MiXCR, one entry per CDR3 protein. The data show 490,000 or so distinct CDR3 sequences, 6.5% to 8% seen once. The sequenced sample was PBMCs from blood, obtained roughly 24 months after vaccination. The genes are TRBV6-1 and TRBJ2-1; D tentatively fits TRBD1 or TRBD2 (5 bases each). The origin of this receptor is a man aged 50-75 years who received an inactivated influenza vaccine. The CDR3 nucleotides read TGTGCCAGCAGTGACCGTCCTTGGGGGAATGAGCAGTTCTTC. This sequence encodes CASSDRPWGNEQFF.